The entry below gives a single T cell receptor (beta chain) sequence along with its context. For the second PCR, which ran for about 6 to 11 cycles, a sample-barcoded 5' primer and a J-beta primer mix were used. With 12 random nucleotides, a template-switch adaptor tagged each individual cDNA molecule. Every sample returned 2.5 million or more CDR3-containing paired-end reads. Using its own MiXCR run on the 5' RACE reads, TCRdb lists one record per CDR3 protein. The data hold fewer than 1,200,000 distinct CDR3 sequences, with approximately 25% observed a single time. This sample was taken from a study of blood T cells in healthy people across ages. The V gene's germline CDR1 is MGHDK and CDR2 SYGVNS. CDR3 size: 13 residues. V was shortened by 3 bases and J by 2 bases, with 7 bases between the two germline ends. The sample was also linked to a second study, of T cells of mothers and their children. That source notes: Roughly 2.8 million TCR beta reads per child versus over 9.5 million per mother. No clone of persistent microchimeric T cells was detected.

This receptor was taken from a girl aged 2-10 years in good health. V and J are TRBV25-1 and TRBJ2-5; D gene unclear. Sequenced sample: blood. This CDR3 is CASSDWKQETQYF. The CDR3 DNA reads as TGTGCCAGCAGTGATTGGAAACAAGAGACCCAGTACTTC.